The 18 T cell receptor beta chains presented below share a single source sample, sequenced in a study of cytomegalovirus exposure and HLA in healthy donors. PCR used 60 Vbeta primers and 13 Jbeta primers. The data were produced by immunoSEQ multiplex PCR, yet TCRdb's version contains in-frame clones alone and is incomplete. Altogether about 160,000 clones are present, approximately 78% being singletons, with the ten largest covering 0.95% to 1%. The sequenced sample consisted of PBMCs. The source is a girl aged 2 to 10 in good health and CMV-seropositive.

The V gene is TRBV28, the J gene TRBJ2-7; 9 bases map to TRBD1. The germline V gene encodes CDR1 MDHEN and CDR2 SYDVKM. J gave up 7 bases and V 7 bases, and 17 bases lay outside the gene matches. CDR3 length: 16 amino acids. The CDR3 DNA is TGTGCCAGCACCCTACCGGGACAGGGTAGGTGGGGTGAGCAGTACTTC. Translation gives CASTLPGQGRWGEQYF.

The V and J genes are TRBV5-8 and TRBJ2-7; 7 bases fit TRBD1. V was clipped by 5 bases and J by 0 bases; unmatched bases: 14. Germline CDR1 SGHTS, CDR2 YDEGEE. The CDR3 is 17 residues long. The CDR3 nucleotides read TGTGCCAGCAGTCATCGAACAGGACAGGCGAACTCCTACGAGCAGTACTTC. This translates into CASSHRTGQANSYEQYF.

This clone showed up just once. The J gene is TRBJ2-2, the V gene TRBV7-3; maybe TRBD2 (6 bases). The CDR3 has 20 residues. Looked up from germline, CDR1 is SGHTA and CDR2 is FQGTGA. Trimming took 2 bases from V and 6 from J, leaving 28 bases between them. In DNA form, the CDR3 reads TGTGCCAGCAGCTTATGGGGTGTTCCCCTGGAGGGGAAGTTTGCCGGGGAGCTGTTTTTT. Translating gives CASSLWGVPLEGKFAGELFF. The full variable domain, its missing parts supplied by reference TRBV7-3 and TRBJ2-2, is GAGVSQTPSNKVTEKGKYVELRCDPISGHTALYWYRQSLGQGPEFLIYFQGTGAADDSGLPNDRFFAVRPEGSVSTLKIQRTERGDSAVYLCASSLWGVPLEGKFAGELFFGEGSRLTVL.

The V and J genes are TRBV6-5 and TRBJ1-5; maybe TRBD1 (5 bases). Trimming removed 2 bases at V and 5 bases at J, with 13 bases between. The V gene's germline CDR1 is MNHEY and CDR2 SVGAGI. The CDR3 loop spans 15 amino acids. The CDR3 reads CASSYKGPRDQPQHF. As DNA, the CDR3 is TGTGCCAGCAGTTACAAGGGCCCCAGGGATCAGCCCCAGCATTTT.

The chain recombines TRBV7-3 with TRBJ2-1, with D hard to call. The CDR3 is 13 residues long. V lost 1 base and J 5 bases, leaving 6 bases between the germline ends. Germline V lookup: CDR1 SGHTA, CDR2 FQGTGA. CDR3 in amino acids: CASSLSANNEQFF. CDR3 nucleotide sequence: TGTGCCAGCAGCTTAAGCGCAAACAATGAGCAGTTCTTC.

The CDR3 protein is CASSQLSPNYGYTF. The DNA of the CDR3 is TGTGCCAGCAGCCAACTCTCCCCTAACTATGGCTACACCTTC. V is TRBV28 and J is TRBJ1-2, with D uncertain. The CDR3 has 14 amino acids. CDR1 is MDHEN and CDR2 is SYDVKM in the germline V gene. Trimming pared 6 bases from V and 0 bases from J, leaving 11 bases between.

The rearrangement joins TRBV6-5 to TRBJ1-5; TRBD1 matches 10 bases. CDR3 length: 15 amino acids. CDR1 and CDR2 from the germline V gene are MNHEY and SVGAGI. V was clipped by 6 bases and J by 1 base; unmatched bases: 3. The CDR3 region is CASRRQGASNQPQHF. CDR3 DNA: TGTGCCAGCAGACGACAGGGGGCAAGCAATCAGCCCCAGCATTTT.

The V gene is TRBV13, the J gene TRBJ2-7; the match to TRBD2 covers 15 bases. From germline, CDR1 is PRHDT and CDR2 FYEKMQ (reference sequence). There are 17 residues in the CDR3. Trimming at V came to 4 bases and at J to 1 base, leaving 5 bases not matched to a gene. The CDR3 protein is CASSSRTSGRDSYEQYF. In DNA, the CDR3 is TGTGCCAGCAGCTCTAGGACTAGCGGGAGGGATTCCTACGAGCAGTACTTC.

V and J are TRBV2 and TRBJ1-5, with 8 bases that match TRBD1. V lost 9 bases to trimming and J lost 6 bases; unmatched junction nucleotides: 10. This CDR3 region has 14 residues. Germline CDR1 reads SNHLY; CDR2 reads FYNNEI. CDR3 nucleotides: TGTGCCAGGGGGGGGGCAGGGGGCCTTCAGCCCCAGCATTTT. Translating it yields CARGGAGGLQPQHF.

This chain links TRBV18 with TRBJ2-1; D unclear. The CDR3 extends over 13 amino acids. Trimming removed 8 bases from V and 0 bases from J, with 8 bases in between. Germline CDR1 is KGHSH and CDR2 is LQKENI. In DNA, the CDR3 is TGTGCCAGCCAACAGAGCTCCTACAATGAGCAGTTCTTC. It is translated as CASQQSSYNEQFF.

This chain joins TRBV19 and TRBJ1-5; a possible D gene is TRBD1 (6 bases). Germline CDR1 reads LNHDA; CDR2 reads SQIVND (reference sequence). Trimming pared 3 bases from V and 4 bases from J, leaving 10 bases between. The CDR3 has 14 amino acids. The CDR3 nucleotides are TGTGCCAGTAGTATTGAGGGGGATAATCAGCCCCAGCATTTT. Its protein is CASSIEGDNQPQHF.

This sequence joins TRBV15 and TRBJ1-3; 8 nucleotides align to TRBD1. CDR3 length equals 16 residues. V was clipped by 2 bases and J by 4 bases; unmatched bases: 7. Germline loops: CDR1 LNHNV, CDR2 YYDKDF (reference sequence). The CDR3 protein is CATSRIQGARGNTIYF. CDR3 coding DNA: TGTGCCACCAGCAGAATCCAGGGGGCGAGAGGAAACACCATATATTTT.

The genes are TRBV6-5 and TRBJ1-1, with D possibly TRBD1 on 5 matching bases. V dropped 2 bases and J dropped 0 bases, with 7 bases sitting between them. Germline V CDR1 and CDR2: MNHEY, SVGAGI. The CDR3 is 14 amino acids. The CDR3 DNA reads TGTGCCAGCAGTTACGGAGGGGTGAACACTGAAGCTTTCTTT. Its protein product is CASSYGGVNTEAFF.

The chain uses TRBV4-1 and TRBJ1-4; D gene unclear. Germline values: CDR1 MGHRA, CDR2 YSYEKL. The V end lost 1 base, the J end lost 1 base, and 7 bases lay between the germline ends. This CDR3 has 15 amino acids. CDR3 amino acids: CASSQVGGTNEKLFF. The CDR3, as DNA: TGCGCCAGCAGCCAAGTAGGAGGAACTAATGAAAAACTGTTTTTT.

This clone was counted only a few times. V and J are TRBV21-1 and TRBJ1-5. TRBV21-1 is labeled a pseudogene. The CDR3 is 13 amino acids. The CDR3 reads CASSMRINQPQHF. As DNA, the CDR3 is TGTGCCAGCAGCATGCGGATTAATCAGCCCCAGCATTTT.

The V gene is TRBV6-5, the J gene TRBJ2-7; D possibly corresponds to TRBD2 (5 bases). The CDR3 contains 12 residues. Germline V gene data show CDR1 as MNHEY and CDR2 as SVGAGI. Trimming took 0 bases from V and 9 from J, leaving 9 bases between them. This CDR3 reads CASSYSLGRQYF. DNA of the CDR3: TGTGCCAGCAGTTACTCCCTGGGGAGGCAGTACTTC.

This clone has only one observation. This rearrangement joins TRBV5-1 to TRBJ2-3; D gene uncertain. V lost 1 base to trimming and J lost 6 bases, with 15 bases between them. The CDR3 is made up of 15 amino acids. Germline loops: CDR1 SGHRS, CDR2 YFSETQ. The CDR3 DNA sequence: TGCGCCAGCAGCTTGAACAGAACTCCCAAGGATACGCAGTATTTT. Translated: CASSLNRTPKDTQYF.

Notes on this clone: One junction end disagrees with the germline gene, perhaps due to a read error. The chain joins TRBV29-1 to TRBJ2-5; D remains unclear. The CDR3 totals 11 residues. Germline lookup yields CDR1 SQVTM and CDR2 ANQGSEA. The CDR3 here is CSVAVGPAQDF. The CDR3, as DNA: TGCAGCGTTGCGGTTGGGCCCGCTCAGGACTTC.